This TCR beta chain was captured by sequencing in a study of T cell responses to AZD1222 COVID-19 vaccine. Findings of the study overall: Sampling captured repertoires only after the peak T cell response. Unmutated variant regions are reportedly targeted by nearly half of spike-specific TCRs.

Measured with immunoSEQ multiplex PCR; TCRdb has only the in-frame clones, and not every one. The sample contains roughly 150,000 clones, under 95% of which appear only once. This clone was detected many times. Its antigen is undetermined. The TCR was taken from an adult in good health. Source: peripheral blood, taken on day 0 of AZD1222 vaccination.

CDR3 region: CASSGTPNTEAFF. In DNA form, the CDR3 reads TGTGCCAGCAGTGGGACACCGAACACTGAAGCTTTCTTT. V is TRBV2 and J is TRBJ1-1, with D perhaps TRBD1 (5 bases). The germline V gene encodes CDR1 SNHLY and CDR2 FYNNEI. Trimming pared 4 bases from V and 1 base from J, leaving 7 bases between. The CDR3 has 13 residues.